This record looks at one TCR beta chain sequence and its context. Its specificity is unknown. Use of 60 Vbeta and 13 Jbeta primers characterized the PCR. Some clones are missing from TCRdb's copy, which holds only in-frame ones; the method was immunoSEQ multiplex PCR. Of roughly 60,000 clones in the sample, 70% are singletons; the top ten hold roughly a fifth. This specimen belongs to a study of cytomegalovirus exposure and HLA in healthy donors. Regarding the study as a whole: Sequencing artifact likely explains a cluster of highly shared sequence variants. Association with HLA alleles at 0.05 false discovery rate was found for around 17,000 TCR beta sequences in a later analysis.

The CDR3 contains 14 residues. Healthy bone marrow donors made up the cohort. The sample was PBMCs. The V call is TRBV21-1, the J call TRBJ1-1; the table gives TRBD1 as D, unverified against the DNA. TRBV21-1 represents a pseudogene. The sequence derives from a woman aged 60-75 years in good health and CMV-seropositive. The CDR3 sequence is CASSIGAGDTEAFF. The CDR3, as DNA: TGTGCCAGCAGCATAGGGGCAGGGGACACTGAAGCTTTCTTT.